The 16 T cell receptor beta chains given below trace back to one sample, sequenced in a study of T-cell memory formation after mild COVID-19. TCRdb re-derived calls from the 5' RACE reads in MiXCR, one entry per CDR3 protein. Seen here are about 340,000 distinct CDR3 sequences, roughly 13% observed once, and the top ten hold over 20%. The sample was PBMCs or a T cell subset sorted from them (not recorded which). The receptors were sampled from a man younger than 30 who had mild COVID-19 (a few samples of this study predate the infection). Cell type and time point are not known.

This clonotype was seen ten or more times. The CDR3 DNA sequence: TGTGCCAGCAGCCACCAGCGGGACACAGATACGCAGTATTTT. Protein sequence: CASSHQRDTDTQYF. The chain carries TRBV4-2 and TRBJ2-3; 7 nucleotides align to TRBD2. This CDR3 has 14 amino acids. V lost 3 bases and J lost 2; bases outside the gene matches: 2. CDR1 is LGHNA and CDR2 is YNFKEQ in the germline V gene.

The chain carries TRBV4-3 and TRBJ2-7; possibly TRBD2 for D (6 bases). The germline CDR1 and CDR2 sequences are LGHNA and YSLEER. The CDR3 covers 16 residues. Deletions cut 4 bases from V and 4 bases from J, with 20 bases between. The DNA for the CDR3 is TGCGCCAGCAGCCGGCGGGGACCACGCTTGACTTACGAGCAGTACGTC. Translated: CASSRRGPRLTYEQYV.

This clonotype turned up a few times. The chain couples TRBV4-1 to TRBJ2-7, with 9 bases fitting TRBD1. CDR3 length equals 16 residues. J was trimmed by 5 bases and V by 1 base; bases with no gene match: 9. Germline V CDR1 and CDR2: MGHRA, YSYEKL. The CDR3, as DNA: TGCGCCAGCAGCCAAGTGGGGGGGACAGGGTACCACGAGCAGTACTTC. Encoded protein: CASSQVGGTGYHEQYF.

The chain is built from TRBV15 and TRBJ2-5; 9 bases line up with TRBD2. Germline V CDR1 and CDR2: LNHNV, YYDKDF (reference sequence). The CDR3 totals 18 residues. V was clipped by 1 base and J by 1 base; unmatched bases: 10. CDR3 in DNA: TGTGCCACCAGCAGAGTATCGGTGGCAGCGGGGGGCCAAGAGACCCAGTACTTC. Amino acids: CATSRVSVAAGGQETQYF.

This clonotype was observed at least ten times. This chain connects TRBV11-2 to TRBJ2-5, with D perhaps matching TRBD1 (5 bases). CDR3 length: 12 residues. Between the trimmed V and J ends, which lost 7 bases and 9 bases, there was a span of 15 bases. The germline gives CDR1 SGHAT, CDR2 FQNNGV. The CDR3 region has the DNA TGTGCCAGCATTCAAGGGGCTGGGGCCCAGTACTTC. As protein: CASIQGAGAQYF.

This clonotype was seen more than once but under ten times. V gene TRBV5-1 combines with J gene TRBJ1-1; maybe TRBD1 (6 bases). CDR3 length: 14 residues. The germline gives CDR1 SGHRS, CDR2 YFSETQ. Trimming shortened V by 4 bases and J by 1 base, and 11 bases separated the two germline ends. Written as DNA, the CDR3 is TGCGCCAGCAGCGTGGACAGTTCGAACACTGAAGCTTTCTTT. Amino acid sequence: CASSVDSSNTEAFF. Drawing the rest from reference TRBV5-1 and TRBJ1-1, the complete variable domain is KAGVTQTPRYLIKTRGQQVTLSCSPISGHRSVSWYQQTPGQGLQFLFEYFSETQRNKGNFPGRFSGRQFSNSRSEMNVSTLELGDSALYLCASSVDSSNTEAFFGQGTRLTVV.

This chain's CDR3 is CASRGQGADYGYTF. The CDR3 region has the DNA TGCGCCAGCAGGGGACAGGGGGCCGACTATGGCTACACCTTC. The chain employs TRBV5-1 and TRBJ1-2; 12 nucleotides align to TRBD1. The germline V gene has CDR1 SGHRS and CDR2 YFSETQ. V was pared by 5 bases and J by 3 bases, with 2 bases of the junction left unmatched. There are 14 residues in the CDR3.

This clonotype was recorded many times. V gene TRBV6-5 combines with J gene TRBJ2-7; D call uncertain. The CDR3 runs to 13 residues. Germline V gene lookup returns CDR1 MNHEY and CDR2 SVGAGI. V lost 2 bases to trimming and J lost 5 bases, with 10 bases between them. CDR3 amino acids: CASSYTVTNEQYF. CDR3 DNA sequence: TGTGCCAGCAGTTACACGGTTACCAACGAGCAGTACTTC.

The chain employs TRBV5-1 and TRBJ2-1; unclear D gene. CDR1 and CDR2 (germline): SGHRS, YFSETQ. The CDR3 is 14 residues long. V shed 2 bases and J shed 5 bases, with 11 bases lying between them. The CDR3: CASSLGPSNNEQFF. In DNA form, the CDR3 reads TGCGCCAGCAGCTTAGGTCCGAGTAACAATGAGCAGTTCTTC. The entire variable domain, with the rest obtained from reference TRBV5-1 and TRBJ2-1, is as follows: KAGVTQTPRYLIKTRGQQVTLSCSPISGHRSVSWYQQTPGQGLQFLFEYFSETQRNKGNFPGRFSGRQFSNSRSEMNVSTLELGDSALYLCASSLGPSNNEQFFGPGTRLTVL.

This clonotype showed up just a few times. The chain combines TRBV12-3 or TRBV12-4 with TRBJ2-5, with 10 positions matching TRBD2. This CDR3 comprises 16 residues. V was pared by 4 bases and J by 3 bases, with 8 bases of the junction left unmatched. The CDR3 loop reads CASSYGPSGGEETQYF. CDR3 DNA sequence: TGTGCCAGCAGTTACGGCCCGAGCGGGGGGGAAGAGACCCAGTACTTC.

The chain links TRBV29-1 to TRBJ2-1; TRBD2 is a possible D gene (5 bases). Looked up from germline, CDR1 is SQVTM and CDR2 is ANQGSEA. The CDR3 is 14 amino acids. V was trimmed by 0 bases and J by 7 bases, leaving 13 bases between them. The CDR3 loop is CSVEDYGVGNEQFF. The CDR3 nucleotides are TGCAGCGTTGAAGACTACGGGGTAGGTAATGAGCAGTTCTTC.

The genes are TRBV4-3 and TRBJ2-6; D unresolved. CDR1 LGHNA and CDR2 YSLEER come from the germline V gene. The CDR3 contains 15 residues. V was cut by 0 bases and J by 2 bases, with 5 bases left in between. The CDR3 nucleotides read TGCGCCAGCAGCCAAGAGCTGGCTGGGGCCAACGTCCTGACTTTC. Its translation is CASSQELAGANVLTF.

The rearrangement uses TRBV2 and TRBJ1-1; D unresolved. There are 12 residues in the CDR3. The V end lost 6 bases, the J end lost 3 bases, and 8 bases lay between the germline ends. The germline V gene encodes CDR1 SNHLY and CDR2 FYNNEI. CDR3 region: CASSRTYTEAFF. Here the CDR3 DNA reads TGTGCCAGCAGCCGGACCTACACTGAAGCTTTCTTT.

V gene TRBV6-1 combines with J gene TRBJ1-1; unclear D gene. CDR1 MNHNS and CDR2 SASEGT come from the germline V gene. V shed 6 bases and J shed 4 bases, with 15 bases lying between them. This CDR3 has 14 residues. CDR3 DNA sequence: TGTGCCAGCAGGGCCCTGAACCCCTCCACTGAAGCTTTCTTT. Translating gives CASRALNPSTEAFF.

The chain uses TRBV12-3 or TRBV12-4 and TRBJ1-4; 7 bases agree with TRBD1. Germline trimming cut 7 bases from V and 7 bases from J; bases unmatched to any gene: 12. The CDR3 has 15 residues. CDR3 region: CASTASDRPLEKLFF. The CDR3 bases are TGTGCCAGCACCGCGTCGGACAGGCCCCTTGAAAAACTGTTTTTT.

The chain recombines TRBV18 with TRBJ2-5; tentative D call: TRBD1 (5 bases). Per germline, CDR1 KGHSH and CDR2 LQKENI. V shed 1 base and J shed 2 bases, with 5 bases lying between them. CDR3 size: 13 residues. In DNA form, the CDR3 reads TGTGCCAGCTCACCACAGGGGCAAGAGACCCAGTACTTC. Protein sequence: CASSPQGQETQYF.